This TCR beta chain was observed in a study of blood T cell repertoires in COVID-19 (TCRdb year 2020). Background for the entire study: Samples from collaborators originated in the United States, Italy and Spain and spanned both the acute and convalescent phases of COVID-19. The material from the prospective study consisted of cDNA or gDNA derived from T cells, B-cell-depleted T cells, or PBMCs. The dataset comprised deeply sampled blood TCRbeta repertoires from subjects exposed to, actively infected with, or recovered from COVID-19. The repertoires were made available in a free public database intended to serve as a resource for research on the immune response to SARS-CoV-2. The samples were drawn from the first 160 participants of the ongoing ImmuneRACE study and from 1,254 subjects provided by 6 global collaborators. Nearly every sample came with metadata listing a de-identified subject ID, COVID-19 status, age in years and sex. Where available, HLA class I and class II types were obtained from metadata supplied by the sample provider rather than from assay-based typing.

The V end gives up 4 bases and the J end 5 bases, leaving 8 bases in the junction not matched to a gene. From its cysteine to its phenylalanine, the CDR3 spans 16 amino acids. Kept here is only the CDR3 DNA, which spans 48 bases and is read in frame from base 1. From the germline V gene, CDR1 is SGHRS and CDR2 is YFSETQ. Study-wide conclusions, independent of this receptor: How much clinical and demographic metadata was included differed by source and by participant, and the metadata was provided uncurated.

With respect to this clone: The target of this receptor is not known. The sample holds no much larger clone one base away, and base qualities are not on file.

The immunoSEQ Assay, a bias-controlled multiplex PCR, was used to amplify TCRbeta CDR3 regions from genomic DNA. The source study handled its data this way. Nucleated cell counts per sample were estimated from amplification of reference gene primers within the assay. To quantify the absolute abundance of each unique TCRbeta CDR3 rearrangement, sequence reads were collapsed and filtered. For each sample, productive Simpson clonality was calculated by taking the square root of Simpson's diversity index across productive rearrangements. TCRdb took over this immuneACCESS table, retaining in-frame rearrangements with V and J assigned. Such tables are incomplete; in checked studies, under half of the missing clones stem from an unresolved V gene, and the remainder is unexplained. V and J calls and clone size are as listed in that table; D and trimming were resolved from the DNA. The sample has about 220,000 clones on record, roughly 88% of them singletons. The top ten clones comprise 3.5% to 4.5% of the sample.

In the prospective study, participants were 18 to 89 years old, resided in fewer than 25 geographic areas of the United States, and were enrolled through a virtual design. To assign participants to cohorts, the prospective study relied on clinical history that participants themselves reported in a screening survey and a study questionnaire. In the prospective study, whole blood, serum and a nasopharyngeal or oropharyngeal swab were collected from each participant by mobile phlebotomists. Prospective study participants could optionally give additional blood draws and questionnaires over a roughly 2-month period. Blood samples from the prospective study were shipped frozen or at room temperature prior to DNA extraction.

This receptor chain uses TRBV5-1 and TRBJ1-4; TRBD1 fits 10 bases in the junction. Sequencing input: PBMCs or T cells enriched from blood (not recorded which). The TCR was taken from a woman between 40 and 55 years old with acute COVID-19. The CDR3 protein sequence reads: CASSLQGQGWNEKLFF. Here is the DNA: TGCGCCAGCAGCCTACAGGGACAGGGGTGGAATGAAAAACTGTTTTTT. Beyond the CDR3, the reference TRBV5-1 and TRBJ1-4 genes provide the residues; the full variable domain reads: KAGVTQTPRYLIKTRGQQVTLSCSPISGHRSVSWYQQTPGQGLQFLFEYFSETQRNKGNFPGRFSGRQFSNSRSEMNVSTLELGDSALYLCASSLQGQGWNEKLFFGSGTQLSVL.